The rows below give T cell receptor beta chains drawn from one sample of a study of T cell responses to AZD1222 COVID-19 vaccine. This table comes from immunoSEQ multiplex PCR, and its TCRdb copy is limited to in-frame clones, with some not included. The data hold some 55,000 clones, with about 89% observed a single time. Source: peripheral blood, taken on day 0 of AZD1222 vaccination. All receptors derive from an adult in good health. Each CDR3 is given with its conserved first and last residue. A D gene is named only where the DNA matches it firmly. For some rows the clone size is stated as once, few or many, or as a class when expanded; others skip it.

v_gene	abundance	d_gene	j_gene	CDR3nt	CDR3aa
TRBV5-4	-	-	TRBJ1-1	TGTGCCAGCAGCGCTCTTGGAGCCATGAACACTGAAGCTTTCTTT	CASSALGAMNTEAFF
TRBV4-1	-	-	TRBJ1-3	TGCGCCAGCAGCCAAGATCTCGGCCGCAGCTCTGGAAACACCATATATTTT	CASSQDLGRSSGNTIYF
TRBV2	-	TRBD1	TRBJ1-6	TGTGCCAGCATAACCTCGACAGGGGGGAATTCACCCCTCCACTTT	CASITSTGGNSPLHF
TRBV5-1	-	-	TRBJ2-6	TGCGCCAGCAGCCCATACGGCGGTGCTGGGGCCAACGTCCTGACTTTC	CASSPYGGAGANVLTF
TRBV3-1/TRBV3-2	-	TRBD1	TRBJ1-5	TGTGCCAGCAGCCAAGTATTTGAAGGGGGCAGGCAGCCCCAGCATTTT	CASSQVFEGGRQPQHF
TRBV11-2	-	TRBD2	TRBJ2-1	TGTGCCAGCAGCCCATGGATTAGCGGGAGGGCCGTAGATGAGCAGTTCTTC	CASSPWISGRAVDEQFF
TRBV2	-	-	TRBJ1-1	TGTGCCAGCAGTGTGGGGGGAGGCAACACTGAAGCTTTCTTT	CASSVGGGNTEAFF
TRBV4-2	-	-	TRBJ1-4	TGTGCCAGCAGCCCACAGGGTAATGAAAAACTGTTTTTT	CASSPQGNEKLFF
TRBV18	once	-	TRBJ2-5	TGTGCCAGCTCACCCAGGGGGGGCGGATCCTATGAGACCCAGTACTTC	CASSPRGGGSYETQYF
TRBV7-9	-	-	TRBJ1-2	TGTGCCAGCAGTCACAACTGGGACACGGCTAACTATGGCTACACCTTC	CASSHNWDTANYGYTF
TRBV27	-	-	TRBJ2-1	TGTGCCAGCAGTTTAAGACCGGGAATTAGTATTGAGCAGTTCTTC	CASSLRPGISIEQFF
TRBV28	-	TRBD1	TRBJ2-7	TGTGCCAGCAGTTTCTCGGGACAGGGAGGCAAGCAGTACTTC	CASSFSGQGGKQYF
TRBV7-2	-	-	TRBJ2-3	TGTGCCAGCAGCTTAAGGGGAGGCGGGGTCAACACAGATACGCAGTATTTT	CASSLRGGGVNTDTQYF
TRBV5-6	-	TRBD2	TRBJ2-1	TGTGCCAGCAGCTTTACGACTAGCGGGATAAATGAGCAGTTCTTC	CASSFTTSGINEQFF
TRBV5-8	-	TRBD2	TRBJ2-1	TGTGCCAGCAGCTTCGGGATACTAGCGGGAGGCTCCTACAATGAGCAGTTCTTC	CASSFGILAGGSYNEQFF
TRBV29-1	-	-	TRBJ1-4	TGCAGCGTGATGCCGGACGGATCTAATGAAAAACTGTTTTTT	CSVMPDGSNEKLFF
TRBV7-4	-	TRBD1	TRBJ1-5	TGTGCCAGCCACACTCGGACGCGGGACAGTTCACATGTAGATAGCAATCAGCCCCAGCATTTT	CASHTRTRDSSHVDSNQPQHF
TRBV28	-	-	TRBJ1-3	TGTGCCAGCACTCTCCCCACAGGGTCTGGAAACACCATATATTTT	CASTLPTGSGNTIYF
TRBV28	-	-	TRBJ1-2	TGTGCCAGCAGTTTGGCAGCGGGGGGCTATGGCTACACCTTC	CASSLAAGGYGYTF
TRBV5-1	-	-	TRBJ2-1	TGCGCCAGCAGTTCTCCGGGAACTGGGGGCAATGAGCAGTTCTTC	CASSSPGTGGNEQFF
TRBV30	-	TRBD1	TRBJ2-7	TGTGCCTGGAATACCGGACAGGCTACTTACGAGCAGTACTTC	CAWNTGQATYEQYF
TRBV5-5	-	-	TRBJ1-2	TGTGCCAGCAGCTTGGGCCCGGACTATGGCTACACCTTC	CASSLGPDYGYTF
TRBV13	-	TRBD1	TRBJ1-1	TGTGCCAGCAGCCCTTGGACAGGGGGCTTCACTGAAGCTTTCTTT	CASSPWTGGFTEAFF
TRBV19	-	-	TRBJ2-6	TGTGCCAGTAGTCGAGAGTCGAGCTCTGGGGCCAACGTCCTGACTTTC	CASSRESSSGANVLTF
TRBV11-1	-	-	TRBJ1-1	TGTGCCAGCAGCTTTGGGGGGACTGAAGCTTTCTTT	CASSFGGTEAFF